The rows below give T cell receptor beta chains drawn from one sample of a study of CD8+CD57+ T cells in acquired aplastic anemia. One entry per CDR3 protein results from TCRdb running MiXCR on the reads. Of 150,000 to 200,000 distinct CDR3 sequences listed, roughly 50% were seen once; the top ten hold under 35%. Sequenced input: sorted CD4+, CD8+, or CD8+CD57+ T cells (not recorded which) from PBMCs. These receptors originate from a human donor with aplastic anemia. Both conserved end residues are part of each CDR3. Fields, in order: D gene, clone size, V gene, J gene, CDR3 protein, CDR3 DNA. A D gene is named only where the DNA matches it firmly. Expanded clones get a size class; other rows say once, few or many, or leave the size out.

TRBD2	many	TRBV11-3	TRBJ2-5	CASSPGLAGEETQYF	TGTGCCAGCAGCCCGGGACTAGCGGGTGAGGAGACCCAGTACTTC
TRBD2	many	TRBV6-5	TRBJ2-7	CASSYSGEGYEQYF	TGTGCCAGCAGTTATAGCGGGGAGGGCTACGAGCAGTACTTC
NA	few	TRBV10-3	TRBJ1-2	CAISEISGAGLQTTNYGYTF	TGTGCCATCAGTGAGATCAGCGGCGCGGGGCTACAAACTACTAACTATGGCTACACCTTC
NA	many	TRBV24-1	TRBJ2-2	CATSDDTGELFF	TGTGCCACCAGTGACGACACCGGGGAGCTGTTTTTT
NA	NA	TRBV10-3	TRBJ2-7	CVISESPQLPYEQYF	TGTGTCATCAGTGAGTCGCCACAATTACCCTACGAGCAGTACTTC
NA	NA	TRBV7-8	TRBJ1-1	CASSLVRTTEAFF	TGTGCCAGCAGCTTAGTGCGTACGACTGAAGCTTTCTTT
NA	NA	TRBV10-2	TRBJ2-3	CASSGSTDNEQYF	TGCGCCAGCAGTGGGTCCACGGACAATGAGCAGTATTTT
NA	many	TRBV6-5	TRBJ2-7	CASSYSRQPKYF	TGTGCCAGCAGTTACTCGCGGCAGCCGAAGTACTTC
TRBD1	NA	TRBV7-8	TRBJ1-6	CASSFRDRGVGSPLHF	TGTGCCAGCAGCTTCCGGGACAGGGGAGTGGGATCACCCCTCCACTTT
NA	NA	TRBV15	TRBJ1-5	CATSRGGDSNQPQHF	TGTGCCACCAGCAGAGGTGGGGATAGCAATCAGCCCCAGCATTTT
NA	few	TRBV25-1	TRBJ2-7	CASSDPPMTYEQYF	TGTGCCAGCAGCGACCCTCCTATGACCTACGAGCAGTACTTC
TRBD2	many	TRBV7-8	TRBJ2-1	CASSLGGGNEQFF	TGTGCCAGCAGCTTGGGGGGGGGGAATGAGCAGTTCTTC
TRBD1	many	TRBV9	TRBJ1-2	CASSVGTGEGSYGYTF	TGTGCCAGCAGCGTAGGGACAGGGGAAGGTTCCTATGGCTACACCTTC
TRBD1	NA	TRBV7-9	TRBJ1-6	CASSLDRGLSPLHF	TGTGCCAGCAGCTTGGACAGGGGGCTCTCACCCCTCCACTTT
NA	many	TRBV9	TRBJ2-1	CASSVVENEQFF	TGTGCCAGCAGCGTAGTAGAGAATGAGCAGTTCTTC
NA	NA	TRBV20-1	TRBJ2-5	CSARDPRDTVETQYF	TGCAGTGCTAGAGATCCAAGGGATACAGTGGAGACCCAGTACTTC
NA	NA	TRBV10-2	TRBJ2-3	CASKNLGPTDTQYF	TGCGCCAGCAAAAACCTAGGGCCCACAGATACGCAGTATTTT
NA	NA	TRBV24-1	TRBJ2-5	CATSGLLETQYF	TGTGCCACCAGTGGTTTGCTAGAGACCCAGTACTTC
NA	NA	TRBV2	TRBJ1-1	CASSEFNLGAFF	TGTGCCAGCAGTGAATTTAATCTGGGAGCTTTCTTT
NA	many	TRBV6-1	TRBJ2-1	CASSADSSYNEQFF	TGTGCCAGCAGTGCGGACAGTTCCTACAATGAGCAGTTCTTC
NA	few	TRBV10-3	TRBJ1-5	CAISESGSLNQPQHF	TGTGCCATCAGTGAGTCTGGCAGCCTGAATCAGCCCCAGCATTTT
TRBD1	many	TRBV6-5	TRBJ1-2	CASSYGTDYGYTF	TGTGCCAGCAGTTACGGGACAGACTATGGCTACACCTTC
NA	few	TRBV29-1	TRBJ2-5	CSVAGLNQETQYF	TGCAGCGTTGCAGGACTAAACCAAGAGACCCAGTACTTC
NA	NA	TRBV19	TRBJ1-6	CASSETGQSYNSPLHF	TGTGCCAGCAGCGAAACCGGACAGTCCTATAATTCACCCCTCCACTTT
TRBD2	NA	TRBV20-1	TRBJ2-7	CSAALPGLAVDEQYF	TGCAGTGCAGCGCTCCCGGGACTAGCGGTTGACGAGCAGTACTTC
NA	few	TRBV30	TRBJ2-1	CAWSPLMEQFF	TGTGCCTGGAGTCCCCTCATGGAGCAGTTCTTC
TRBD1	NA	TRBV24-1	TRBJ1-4	CATSEIDRAGEKLFF	TGTGCCACCAGTGAGATCGACAGGGCCGGGGAAAAACTGTTTTTT
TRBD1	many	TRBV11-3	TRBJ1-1	CASNPGGTEAFF	TGTGCCAGCAATCCAGGGGGAACTGAAGCTTTCTTT
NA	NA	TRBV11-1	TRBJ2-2	CASGWSGELFF	TGTGCCAGCGGATGGTCGGGGGAGCTGTTTTTT
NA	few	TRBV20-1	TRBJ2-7	CSVNAKGVYEQYF	TGCAGTGTTAACGCCAAGGGTGTCTACGAGCAGTACTTC
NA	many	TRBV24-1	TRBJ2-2	CATSSQGGGTGELFF	TGTGCCACCAGTTCTCAGGGGGGAGGAACCGGGGAGCTGTTTTTT
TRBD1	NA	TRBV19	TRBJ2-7	CASSTGQGMIDEQYF	TGTGCCAGTAGTACCGGACAGGGGATGATCGACGAGCAGTACTTC
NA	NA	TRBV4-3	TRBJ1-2	CASSQDRGTTGSYGYTF	TGCGCCAGCAGCCAAGACCGGGGGACAACCGGGAGCTATGGCTACACCTTC